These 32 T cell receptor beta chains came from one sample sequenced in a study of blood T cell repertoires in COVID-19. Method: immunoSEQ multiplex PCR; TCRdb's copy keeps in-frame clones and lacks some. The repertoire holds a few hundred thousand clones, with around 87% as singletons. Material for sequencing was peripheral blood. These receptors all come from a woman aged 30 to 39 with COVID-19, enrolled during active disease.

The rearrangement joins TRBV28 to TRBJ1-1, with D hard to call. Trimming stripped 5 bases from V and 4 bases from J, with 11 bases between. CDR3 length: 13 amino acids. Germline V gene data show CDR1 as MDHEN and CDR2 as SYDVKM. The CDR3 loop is CASSPAGGTEAFF. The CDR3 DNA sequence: TGTGCCAGCAGTCCCGCGGGAGGCACTGAAGCTTTCTTT.

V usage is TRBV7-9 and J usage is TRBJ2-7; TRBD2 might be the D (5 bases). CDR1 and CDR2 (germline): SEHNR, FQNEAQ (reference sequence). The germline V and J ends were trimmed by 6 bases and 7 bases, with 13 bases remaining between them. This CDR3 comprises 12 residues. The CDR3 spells CASSFSAYEQYF. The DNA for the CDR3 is TGTGCCAGCAGTTTTAGCGCTTATGAGCAGTACTTC.

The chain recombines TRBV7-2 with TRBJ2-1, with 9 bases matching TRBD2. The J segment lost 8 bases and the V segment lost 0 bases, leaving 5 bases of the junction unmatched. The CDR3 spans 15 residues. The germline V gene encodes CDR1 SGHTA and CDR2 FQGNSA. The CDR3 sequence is CASSLAVAGVHEQFF. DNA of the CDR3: TGTGCCAGCAGCTTAGCAGTAGCGGGAGTACATGAGCAGTTCTTC.

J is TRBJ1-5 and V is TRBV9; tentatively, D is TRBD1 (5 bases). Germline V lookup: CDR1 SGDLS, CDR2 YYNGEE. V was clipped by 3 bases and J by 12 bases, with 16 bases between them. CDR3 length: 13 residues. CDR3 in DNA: TGTGCCAGCAGCGCGGACACGGATTGGGTCCAGCATTTT. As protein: CASSADTDWVQHF. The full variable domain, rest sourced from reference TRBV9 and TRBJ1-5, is DSGVTQTPKHLITATGQRVTLRCSPRSGDLSVYWYQQSLDQGLQFLIQYYNGEERAKGNILERFSAQQFPDLHSELNLSSLELGDSALYFCASSADTDWVQHFGDGTRLSIL.

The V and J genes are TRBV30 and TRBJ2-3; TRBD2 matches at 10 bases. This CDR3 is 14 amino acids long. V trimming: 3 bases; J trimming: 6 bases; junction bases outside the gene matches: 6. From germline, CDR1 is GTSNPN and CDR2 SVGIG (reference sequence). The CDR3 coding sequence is TGTGCCTGGAGAGAGGGACTAGCGATTGATACGCAGTATTTT. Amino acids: CAWREGLAIDTQYF.

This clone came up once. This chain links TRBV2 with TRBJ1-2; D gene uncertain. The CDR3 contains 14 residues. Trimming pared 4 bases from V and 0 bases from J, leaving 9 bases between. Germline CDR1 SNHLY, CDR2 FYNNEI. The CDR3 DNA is TGTGCCAGCAGTGCGGCAGGAACTAACTATGGCTACACCTTC. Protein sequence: CASSAAGTNYGYTF.

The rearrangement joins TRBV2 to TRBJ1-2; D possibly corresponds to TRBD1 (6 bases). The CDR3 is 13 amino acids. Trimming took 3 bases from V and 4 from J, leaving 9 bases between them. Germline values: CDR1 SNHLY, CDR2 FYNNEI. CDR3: CASSDQGGYGYTF. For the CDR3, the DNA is TGTGCCAGCAGTGATCAAGGGGGCTATGGCTACACCTTC.

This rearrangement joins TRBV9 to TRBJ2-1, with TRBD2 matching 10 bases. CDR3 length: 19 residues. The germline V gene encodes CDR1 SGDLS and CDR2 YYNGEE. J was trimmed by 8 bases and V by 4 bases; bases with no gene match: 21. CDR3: CASSPSLGVASGRVYEQFF. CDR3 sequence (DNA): TGTGCCAGCAGCCCCTCCTTAGGGGTCGCTAGCGGGAGAGTATATGAGCAGTTCTTC.

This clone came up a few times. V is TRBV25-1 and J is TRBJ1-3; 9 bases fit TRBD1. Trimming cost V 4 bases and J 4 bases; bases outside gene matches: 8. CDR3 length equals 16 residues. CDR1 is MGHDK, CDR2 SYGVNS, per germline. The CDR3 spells CASSGRGQGLGNTIYF. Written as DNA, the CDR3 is TGTGCCAGCAGTGGAAGAGGACAGGGGTTAGGAAACACCATATATTTT.

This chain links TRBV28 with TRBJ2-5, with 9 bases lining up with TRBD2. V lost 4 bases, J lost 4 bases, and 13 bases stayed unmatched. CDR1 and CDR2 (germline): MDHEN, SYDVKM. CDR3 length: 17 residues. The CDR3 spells CASSSSESAGGGETQYF. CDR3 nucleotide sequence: TGTGCCAGCAGTTCATCCGAATCAGCGGGGGGAGGAGAGACCCAGTACTTC. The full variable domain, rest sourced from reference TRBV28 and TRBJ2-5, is DVKVTQSSRYLVKRTGEKVFLECVQDMDHENMFWYRQDPGLGLRLIYFSYDVKMKEKGDIPEGYSVSREKKERFSLILESASTNQTSMYLCASSSSESAGGGETQYFGPGTRLLVL.

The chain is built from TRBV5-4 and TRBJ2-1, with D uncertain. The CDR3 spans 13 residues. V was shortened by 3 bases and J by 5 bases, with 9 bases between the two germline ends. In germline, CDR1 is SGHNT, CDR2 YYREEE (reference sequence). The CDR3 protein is CASSSNQNNEQFF. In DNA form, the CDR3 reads TGTGCCAGCAGCTCGAACCAGAACAATGAGCAGTTCTTC. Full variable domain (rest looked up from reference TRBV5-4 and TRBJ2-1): ETGVTQSPTHLIKTRGQQVTLRCSSQSGHNTVSWYQQALGQGPQFIFQYYREEENGRGNFPPRFSGLQFPNYSSELNVNALELDDSALYLCASSSNQNNEQFFGPGTRLTVL.

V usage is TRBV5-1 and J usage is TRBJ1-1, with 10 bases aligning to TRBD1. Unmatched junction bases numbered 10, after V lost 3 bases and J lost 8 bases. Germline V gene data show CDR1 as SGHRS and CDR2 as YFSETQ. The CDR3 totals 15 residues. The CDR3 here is CASSSTWTGGLEAFF. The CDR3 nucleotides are TGCGCCAGCAGCTCGACCTGGACAGGGGGGTTGGAAGCTTTCTTT.

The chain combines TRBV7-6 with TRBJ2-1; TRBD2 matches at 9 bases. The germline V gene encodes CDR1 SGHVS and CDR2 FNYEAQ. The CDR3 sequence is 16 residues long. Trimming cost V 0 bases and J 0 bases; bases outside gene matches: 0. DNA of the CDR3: TGTGCCAGCAGCTTAGCTAGCGGGAGCTCCTACAATGAGCAGTTCTTC. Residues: CASSLASGSSYNEQFF.

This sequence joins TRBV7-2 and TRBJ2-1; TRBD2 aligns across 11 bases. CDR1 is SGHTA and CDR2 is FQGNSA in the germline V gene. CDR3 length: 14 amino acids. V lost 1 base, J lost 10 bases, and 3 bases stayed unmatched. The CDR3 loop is CASSLETSGNEQFF. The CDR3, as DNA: TGTGCCAGCAGCTTAGAGACTAGCGGGAACGAGCAGTTCTTC. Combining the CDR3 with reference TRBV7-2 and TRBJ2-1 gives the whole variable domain GAGVSQSPSNKVTEKGKDVELRCDPISGHTALYWYRQSLGQGLEFLIYFQGNSAPDKSGLPSDRFSAERTGGSVSTLTIQRTQQEDSAVYLCASSLETSGNEQFFGPGTRLTVL.

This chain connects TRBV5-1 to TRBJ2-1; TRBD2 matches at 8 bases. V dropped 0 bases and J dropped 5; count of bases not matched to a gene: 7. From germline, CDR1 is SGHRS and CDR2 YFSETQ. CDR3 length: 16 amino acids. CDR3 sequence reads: CASSLDASGLHNEQFF. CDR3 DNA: TGCGCCAGCAGCTTGGACGCTAGCGGGTTACACAATGAGCAGTTCTTC.

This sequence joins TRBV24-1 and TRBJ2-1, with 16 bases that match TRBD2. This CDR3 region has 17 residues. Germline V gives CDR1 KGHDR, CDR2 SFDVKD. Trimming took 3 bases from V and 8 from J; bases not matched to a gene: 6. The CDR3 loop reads CATSDPGTSGRVYEQFF. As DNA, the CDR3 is TGTGCCACCAGTGATCCGGGGACTAGCGGGAGGGTGTATGAGCAGTTCTTC.

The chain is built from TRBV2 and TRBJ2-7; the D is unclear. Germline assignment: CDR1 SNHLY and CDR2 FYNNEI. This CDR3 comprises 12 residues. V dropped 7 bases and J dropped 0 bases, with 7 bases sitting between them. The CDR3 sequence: CASTEPSYEQYF. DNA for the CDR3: TGTGCCAGCACCGAGCCCTCCTACGAGCAGTACTTC. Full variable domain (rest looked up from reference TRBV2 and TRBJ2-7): EPEVTQTPSHQVTQMGQEVILRCVPISNHLYFYWYRQILGQKVEFLVSFYNNEISEKSEIFDDQFSVERPDGSNFTLKIRSTKLEDSAMYFCASTEPSYEQYFGPGTRLTVT.

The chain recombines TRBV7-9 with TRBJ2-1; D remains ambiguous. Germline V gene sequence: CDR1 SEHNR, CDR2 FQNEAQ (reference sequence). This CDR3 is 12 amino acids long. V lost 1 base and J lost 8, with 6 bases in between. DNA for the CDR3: TGTGCCAGCAGCTTAGTCCTCCATGAGCAGTTCTTC. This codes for CASSLVLHEQFF.

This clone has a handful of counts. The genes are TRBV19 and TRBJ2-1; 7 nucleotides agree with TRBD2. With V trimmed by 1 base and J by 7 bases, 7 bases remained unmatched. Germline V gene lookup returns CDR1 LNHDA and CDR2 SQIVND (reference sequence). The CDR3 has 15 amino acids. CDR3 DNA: TGTGCCAGTAGTATAGGGCCCGCTAGCGGTAATGAGCAGTTCTTC. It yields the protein CASSIGPASGNEQFF.

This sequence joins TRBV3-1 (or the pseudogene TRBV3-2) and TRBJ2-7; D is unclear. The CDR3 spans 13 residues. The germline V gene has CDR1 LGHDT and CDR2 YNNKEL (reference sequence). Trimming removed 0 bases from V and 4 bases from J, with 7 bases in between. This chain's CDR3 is CASSQDPVYEQYF. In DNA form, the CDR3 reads TGTGCCAGCAGCCAAGATCCCGTGTACGAGCAGTACTTC.

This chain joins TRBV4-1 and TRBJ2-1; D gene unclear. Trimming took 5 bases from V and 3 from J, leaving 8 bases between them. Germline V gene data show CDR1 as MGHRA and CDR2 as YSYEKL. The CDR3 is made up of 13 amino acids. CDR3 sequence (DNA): TGCGCCAGCAGCTACAGAGTCTACAATGAGCAGTTCTTC. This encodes CASSYRVYNEQFF.

CDR3 bases: TGTGCCAGTAGACCGAACAACAGGGCCACGCAGTATTTT. This sequence encodes CASRPNNRATQYF. This chain links TRBV19 with TRBJ2-3, with a weak D call TRBD1 (6 bases). Deletions cut 6 bases from V and 9 bases from J, with 16 bases between. CDR3 size: 13 residues. Germline assignment: CDR1 LNHDA and CDR2 SQIVND (reference sequence). Drawing the rest from reference TRBV19 and TRBJ2-3, the complete variable domain is DGGITQSPKYLFRKEGQNVTLSCEQNLNHDAMYWYRQDPGQGLRLIYYSQIVNDFQKGDIAEGYSVSREKKESFPLTVTSAQKNPTAFYLCASRPNNRATQYFGPGTRLTVL.

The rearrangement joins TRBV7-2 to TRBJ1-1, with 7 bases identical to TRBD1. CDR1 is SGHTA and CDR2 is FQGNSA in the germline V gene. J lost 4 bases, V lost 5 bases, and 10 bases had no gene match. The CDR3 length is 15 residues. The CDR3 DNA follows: TGTGCCAGCAGCCCGCAGACAGGGTTTTCCACTGAAGCTTTCTTT. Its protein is CASSPQTGFSTEAFF.

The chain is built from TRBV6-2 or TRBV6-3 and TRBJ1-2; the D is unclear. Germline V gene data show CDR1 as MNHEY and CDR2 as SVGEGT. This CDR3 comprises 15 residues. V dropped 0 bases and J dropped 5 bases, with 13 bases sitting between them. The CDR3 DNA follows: TGTGCCAGCAGTTACTCGATTCGAGGGAATTATGGCTACACCTTC. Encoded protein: CASSYSIRGNYGYTF.

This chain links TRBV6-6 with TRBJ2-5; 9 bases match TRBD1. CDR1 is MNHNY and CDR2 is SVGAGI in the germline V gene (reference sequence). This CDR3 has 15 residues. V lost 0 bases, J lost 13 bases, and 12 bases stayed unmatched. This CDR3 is CASSYSISQGARMYF. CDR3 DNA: TGTGCCAGCAGTTACTCGATTTCACAGGGGGCCCGAATGTACTTC.

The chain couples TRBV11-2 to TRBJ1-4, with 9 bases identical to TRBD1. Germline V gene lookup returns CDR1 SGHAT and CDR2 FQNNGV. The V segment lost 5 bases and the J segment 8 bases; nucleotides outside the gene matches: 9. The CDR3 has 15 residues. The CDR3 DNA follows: TGTGCCAGCAGCGTAACCGGGACAGGGATAGAAAAACTGTTTTTT. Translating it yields CASSVTGTGIEKLFF.

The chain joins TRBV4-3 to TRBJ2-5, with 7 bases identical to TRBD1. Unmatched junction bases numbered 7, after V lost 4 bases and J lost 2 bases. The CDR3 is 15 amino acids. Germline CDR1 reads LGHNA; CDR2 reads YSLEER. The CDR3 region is CASSLPDRVQETQYF. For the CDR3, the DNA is TGCGCCAGCAGCCTCCCCGACAGGGTGCAAGAGACCCAGTACTTC.

The CDR3 DNA reads TGTGCCAGCAGTATACCCCGGGACACCAAGGCCAAAAACATTCAGTACTTC. It codes for CASSIPRDTKAKNIQYF. The rearrangement uses TRBV28 and TRBJ2-4; D possibly corresponds to TRBD1 (6 bases). This CDR3 spans 17 amino acids. CDR1 and CDR2 from the germline V gene are MDHEN and SYDVKM. V lost 5 bases and J lost 1, with 18 bases in between. Filled out from reference TRBV28 and TRBJ2-4, the complete variable domain reads DVKVTQSSRYLVKRTGEKVFLECVQDMDHENMFWYRQDPGLGLRLIYFSYDVKMKEKGDIPEGYSVSREKKERFSLILESASTNQTSMYLCASSIPRDTKAKNIQYFGAGTRLSVL.

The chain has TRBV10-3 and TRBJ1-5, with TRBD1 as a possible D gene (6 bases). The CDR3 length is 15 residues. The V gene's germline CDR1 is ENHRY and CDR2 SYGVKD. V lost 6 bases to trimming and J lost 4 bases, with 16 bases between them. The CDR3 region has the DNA TGTGCCATCAGGCCGGGACACGGGGTAAATCAGCCCCAGCATTTT. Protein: CAIRPGHGVNQPQHF.

CDR3 sequence: CASSPQGPLTNTEAFF. In nucleotides, the CDR3 is TGCGCCAGCAGCCCACAGGGGCCGCTGACTAACACTGAAGCTTTCTTT. The chain combines TRBV5-1 with TRBJ1-1; 7 nucleotides line up with TRBD1. The length of the CDR3 is 16 residues. CDR1 and CDR2 (germline): SGHRS, YFSETQ. V shed 4 bases, J shed 2 bases, and the junction held 11 bases outside the gene matches.

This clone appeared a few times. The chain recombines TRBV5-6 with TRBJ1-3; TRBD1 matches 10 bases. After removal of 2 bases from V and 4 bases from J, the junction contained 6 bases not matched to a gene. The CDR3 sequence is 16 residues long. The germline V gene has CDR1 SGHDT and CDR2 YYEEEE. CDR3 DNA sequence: TGTGCCAGCAGCTTCCTTCTGACAGGGGGCGGAAACACCATATATTTT. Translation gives CASSFLLTGGGNTIYF. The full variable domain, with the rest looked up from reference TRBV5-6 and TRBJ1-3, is DAGVTQSPTHLIKTRGQQVTLRCSPKSGHDTVSWYQQALGQGPQFIFQYYEEEERQRGNFPDRFSGHQFPNYSSELNVNALLLGDSALYLCASSFLLTGGGNTIYFGEGSWLTVV.

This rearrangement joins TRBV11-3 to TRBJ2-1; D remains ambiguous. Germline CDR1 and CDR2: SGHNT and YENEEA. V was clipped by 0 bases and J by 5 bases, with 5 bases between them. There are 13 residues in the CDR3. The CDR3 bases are TGTGCCAGCAGCTTAGAGTCCGACAATGAGCAGTTCTTC. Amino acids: CASSLESDNEQFF.